These 8 T cell receptor beta chains originate from one sample sequenced in a study of shared clonotypes between healthy human individuals. Generated by immunoSEQ multiplex PCR, the TCRdb table keeps only in-frame clones and is missing some. The table includes 2 million to 2.5 million clones, more than 90% detected once. The specimen was naive CD4+ T cells sorted from blood. The sample's subset: CD45RA+ positively selected. The receptors shown here come from a man between 18 and 35 years old in good health.

The chain employs TRBV5-4 and TRBJ2-7; D remains unclear. Looked up from germline, CDR1 is SGHNT and CDR2 is YYREEE (reference sequence). This CDR3 contains 14 residues. The ends were cut back, 0 bases at V and 4 bases at J, with 11 bases in the middle. CDR3 sequence: CASSLGSPQYEQYF. Written as DNA, the CDR3 is TGTGCCAGCAGCTTGGGGTCTCCCCAATACGAGCAGTACTTC.

The chain carries TRBV10-3 and TRBJ2-1; 10 nucleotides agree with TRBD1. The CDR3 contains 15 residues. From germline, CDR1 is ENHRY and CDR2 SYGVKD. Trimming at V came to 3 bases and at J to 6 bases, leaving 5 bases not matched to a gene. The CDR3 bases are TGTGCCATCAGTGAAGGGGGACAGGGGAGCAATGAGCAGTTCTTC. It codes for CAISEGGQGSNEQFF.

The chain couples TRBV4-1 to TRBJ2-7; TRBD2 matches at 14 bases. Unmatched junction bases numbered 14, after V lost 0 bases and J lost 7 bases. Germline CDR1 is MGHRA and CDR2 is YSYEKL. This CDR3 region has 19 residues. The CDR3 sequence: CASSQEPGLAGAYAGEQYF. CDR3 DNA: TGCGCCAGCAGCCAAGAGCCGGGACTAGCGGGGGCCTACGCTGGGGAGCAGTACTTC.

The V and J genes are TRBV7-9 and TRBJ2-6; 8 nucleotides align to TRBD1. After removal of 1 base from V and 0 bases from J, the junction contained 8 bases not matched to a gene. The CDR3 length is 19 residues. CDR1 SEHNR and CDR2 FQNEAQ come from the germline V gene (reference sequence). CDR3 in amino acids: CASSLVAQGAVSGANVLTF. The DNA for the CDR3 is TGTGCCAGCAGCTTAGTAGCGCAGGGGGCCGTCTCTGGGGCCAACGTCCTGACTTTC.

V usage is TRBV4-1 and J usage is TRBJ2-1; the match to TRBD2 covers 9 bases. The CDR3 sequence is 16 residues long. Germline lookup yields CDR1 MGHRA and CDR2 YSYEKL. The junction had 16 bases not matched to a gene; V was cut back by 1 base and J by 15 bases. The CDR3 is CASSQAGGGAFGYPFF. CDR3 DNA: TGCGCCAGCAGCCAAGCCGGCGGGGGGGCTTTCGGTTATCCGTTCTTC.

V usage is TRBV18 and J usage is TRBJ2-7; D unresolved. Germline loops: CDR1 KGHSH, CDR2 LQKENI. V was cut by 6 bases and J by 0 bases, with 12 bases left in between. The CDR3 length is 14 residues. CDR3 region: CASSLGVASYEQYF. In DNA form, the CDR3 reads TGTGCCAGCTCCCTCGGAGTAGCCTCCTACGAGCAGTACTTC. Drawing the rest from reference TRBV18 and TRBJ2-7, the complete variable domain is NAGVMQNPRHLVRRRGQEARLRCSPMKGHSHVYWYRQLPEEGLKFMVYLQKENIIDESGMPKERFSAEFPKEGPSILRIQQVVRGDSAAYFCASSLGVASYEQYFGPGTRLTVT.

A single count supports this clone. The genes are TRBV9 and TRBJ1-5; a possible D gene is TRBD1 (5 bases). Germline V gives CDR1 SGDLS, CDR2 YYNGEE. The CDR3 totals 17 residues. V was trimmed by 0 bases and J by 4 bases, leaving 17 bases between them. The CDR3 protein is CASSVGIRQGLNQPQHF. Here the CDR3 DNA reads TGTGCCAGCAGCGTAGGGATCCGGCAGGGCCTAAATCAGCCCCAGCATTTT.

The chain uses TRBV4-1 and TRBJ2-7; 11 nucleotides align to TRBD2. The length of the CDR3 is 16 residues. CDR1 is MGHRA, CDR2 YSYEKL, per germline. Trimming cost V 0 bases and J 3 bases; bases outside gene matches: 4. The CDR3 DNA reads TGCGCCAGCAGCCAAGATTTTGGGACTAGCGGCTACGAGCAGTACTTC. This translates into CASSQDFGTSGYEQYF.